This T cell receptor beta chain derives from a study of blood T cell repertoires in COVID-19. On the study more broadly: Sample material is recorded as cDNA or gDNA derived from T cells, B-cell-depleted T cells, or PBMCs.

In the original processing: Reference gene primer amplification gave nucleated cell count estimates. Clones were sequenced by immunoSEQ multiplex PCR, and TCRdb holds only the in-frame ones, with some missing. That table furnishes V, J and clone size, whereas the DNA furnished D and trimming. The sample consists of 490,000 or so clones, 80% to 90% of them appearing once. Among Cohort 3 donors, those recovered had two negative PCRs, clearance, or symptom resolution. CDR3 length equals 15 residues. V lost 6 bases to trimming and J lost 1 base, with 15 bases between them. Germline V CDR1 and CDR2: MNHEY, SVGAGI.

This chain links TRBV6-5 with TRBJ1-2; D is possibly TRBD1 (6 bases). The sequence derives from a woman in her sixties or seventies who had recovered from COVID-19. Sequencing was done on a sample of PBMCs or T cells enriched from blood (not recorded which). The CDR3 DNA reads TGTGCCAGCAGCCGTGATCTGGACAGTAACTATGGCTACACCTTC. Protein product: CASSRDLDSNYGYTF.